Below, 21 T cell receptor beta chains from the same sample are listed, as sequenced in a study of T-cell reconstitution after alpha-beta-depleted transplantation in children. Unique molecular identifiers tagged the TCRbeta library. From the PCR reads, TCRdb called clonotypes with MiXCR, one entry per CDR3 protein. The table has under 850,000 distinct CDR3 sequences, about an eighth seen once. The input for sequencing was PBMCs, taken before TCRalphabeta/CD19-depleted stem cell transplant. The receptor source for this set is a girl aged 2-15 years with congenital amegakaryocytic thrombocytopenia, due to receive a stem cell transplant.

J is TRBJ2-7 and V is TRBV18; either TRBD1 or TRBD2 may supply D (5 bases each). The CDR3 loop spans 15 amino acids. Germline V lookup: CDR1 KGHSH, CDR2 LQKENI. Trimming cost V 3 bases and J 0 bases, with 12 bases left between them. The chain's CDR3 is CASSPPGRTSYEQYF. The CDR3 bases are TGTGCCAGCTCACCTCCGGGACGAACCTCCTACGAGCAGTACTTC.

This clonotype appeared many times. The rearrangement links TRBV5-1 to TRBJ2-2, with D possibly matching TRBD1 (5 bases). This CDR3 has 15 amino acids. V was shortened by 2 bases and J by 2 bases, with 10 bases between the two germline ends. Germline V gives CDR1 SGHRS, CDR2 YFSETQ. The DNA for the CDR3 is TGCGCCAGCAGCTTTAGGACAAGCAACACCGGGGAGCTGTTTTTT. Amino acid sequence: CASSFRTSNTGELFF.

CDR3 residues: CASTYGTTDSSTDTQYF. CDR3 nucleotides: TGTGCCAGCACCTATGGGACGACAGACTCTAGCACAGATACGCAGTATTTT. The V call is TRBV6-2 or TRBV6-3, the J call TRBJ2-3; D tentatively fits TRBD1 or TRBD2 (5 bases each). CDR1 is MNHEY and CDR2 is SVGEGT in the germline V gene. Trimming shortened V by 7 bases and J by 0 bases, and 20 bases separated the two germline ends. The CDR3 length is 17 residues.

This clonotype was seen a few times. The chain combines TRBV9 with TRBJ2-1; no firm D call. Germline V gives CDR1 SGDLS, CDR2 YYNGEE. Trimming left V 0 bases short and J 5 bases short, with 12 bases between. The CDR3 totals 15 residues. CDR3 nucleotides: TGTGCCAGCAGCGTAGAGTGGAGTTCGAACAATGAGCAGTTCTTC. Protein product: CASSVEWSSNNEQFF.

This clonotype was detected a few times. The V and J genes are TRBV5-1 and TRBJ2-4; the D gene is possibly TRBD2 (6 bases). Germline CDR1 SGHRS, CDR2 YFSETQ. This CDR3 has 17 residues. V was shortened by 2 bases and J by 3 bases, with 18 bases between the two germline ends. In DNA, the CDR3 is TGCGCCAGCAGCTTATACCTTCCGGGGGATGGCAAAAACATTCAGTACTTC. This encodes CASSLYLPGDGKNIQYF.

This clonotype was seen at least ten times. V and J are TRBV6-2 or TRBV6-3 and TRBJ2-1; 9 nucleotides match TRBD2. Germline V lookup: CDR1 MNHEY, CDR2 SVGEGT. V lost 2 bases, J lost 8 bases, and 10 bases stayed unmatched. The CDR3 is 16 residues long. The CDR3 protein is CASSYPISGSDYEQFF. The CDR3 DNA sequence: TGTGCCAGCAGTTACCCCATTAGCGGGAGTGACTATGAGCAGTTCTTC.

With regard to this clonotype: This clone may be a read error of a much larger clone one base away. This sequence joins TRBV5-1 and TRBJ2-7; 8 bases are a match to TRBD1. CDR3 size: 15 residues. Germline assignment: CDR1 SGHRS and CDR2 YFSETQ. DNA of the CDR3: TGCGCCAGCAGCGCACCCGGGACAGGCTCCTACGACCAGTACTTC. It codes for CASSAPGTGSYDQYF.

The chain uses TRBV4-2 and TRBJ2-2, with 10 nucleotides matching TRBD2. The CDR3 length is 17 residues. In germline, CDR1 is LGHNA, CDR2 YNFKEQ. Trimming removed 4 bases from V and 5 bases from J; junction bases left unmatched: 10. CDR3 nucleotides: TGTGCCAGCAGCCCGGGGCTAGCGGGAGAGGGGACCGGGGAGCTGTTTTTT. It yields the protein CASSPGLAGEGTGELFF.

This clonotype was seen more than once but under ten times. The gene calls are TRBV20-1 and TRBJ2-1; 11 bases match TRBD2. The V gene's germline CDR1 is DFQATT and CDR2 SNEGSKA (reference sequence). This CDR3 comprises 15 residues. V shed 2 bases and J 5 bases; nucleotides not matched to a gene: 5. The DNA for the CDR3 is TGCAGTGCTAGAATCGGACTAGCGGGTAACAATGAGCAGTTCTTC. This sequence encodes CSARIGLAGNNEQFF.

This clonotype occurred many times. This chain links TRBV12-3 or TRBV12-4 with TRBJ2-1, with 10 bases matching TRBD2. CDR3 length equals 15 residues. With 4 bases clipped from V and 4 bases from J, the junction kept 4 bases outside the gene matches. CDR3 amino acids: CASSSLAGAYNEQFF. CDR3 bases: TGTGCCAGCAGTTCTCTAGCGGGAGCTTACAATGAGCAGTTCTTC.

This clonotype occurred many times. The rearrangement links TRBV7-8 to TRBJ2-3; 14 nucleotides agree with TRBD2. J gave up 6 bases and V 5 bases, and 10 bases lay outside the gene matches. Germline V gene data show CDR1 as SGHVS and CDR2 as FQNEAQ. The CDR3 consists of 17 residues. CDR3 nucleotides: TGTGCCAGCAGCATAACGGGACTAGCGGGAGCCGGGGATACGCAGTATTTT. Translation: CASSITGLAGAGDTQYF.

This clonotype was seen only a few times. V and J are TRBV4-1 and TRBJ2-5; D may be TRBD2 (6 bases). The V gene lost 4 bases and the J gene lost 3 bases, with 21 bases spanning the gap. This CDR3 region has 17 residues. CDR1 MGHRA and CDR2 YSYEKL come from the germline V gene. This chain's CDR3 is CASSPIQRTGGEETQYF. CDR3 in DNA: TGCGCCAGCAGCCCGATCCAACGTACAGGAGGGGAAGAGACCCAGTACTTC.

The chain is built from TRBV27 and TRBJ2-1, with no clear D. Germline assignment: CDR1 MNHEY and CDR2 SMNVEV (reference sequence). Trimming pared 6 bases from V and 0 bases from J, leaving 18 bases between. The CDR3 runs 17 residues. The CDR3 protein is CASSPFYGENSYNEQFF. The DNA for the CDR3 is TGTGCCAGCAGCCCCTTCTATGGGGAAAACTCCTACAATGAGCAGTTCTTC.

This clonotype was seen repeatedly, ten times or more. The chain joins TRBV20-1 to TRBJ2-3; maybe TRBD2 (5 bases). The CDR3 is 14 residues long. V gave up 1 base and J gave up 5 bases, with 13 bases separating them. Per the germline V gene, CDR1 is DFQATT and CDR2 is SNEGSKA (reference sequence). CDR3 sequence reads: CSARGGLAGDTQYF. In DNA form, the CDR3 reads TGCAGTGCTAGAGGAGGGCTAGCCGGAGATACGCAGTATTTT.

The rearrangement joins TRBV12-3 or TRBV12-4 to TRBJ2-1; 8 bases match TRBD2. This CDR3 has 14 amino acids. With V trimmed by 10 bases and J by 3 bases, 8 bases remained unmatched. CDR3 DNA sequence: TGTGCCATCTGGCGGGAGGAAAACTACAATGAGCAGTTCTTC. Amino acids: CAIWREENYNEQFF.

The rearrangement joins TRBV19 to TRBJ2-2; weak D call: TRBD2 (6 bases). Trimming removed 7 bases at V and 0 bases at J, with 12 bases between. The germline gives CDR1 LNHDA, CDR2 SQIVND (reference sequence). The CDR3 loop spans 15 amino acids. The CDR3 region has the DNA TGTGCCAGTACAGCGAGCGGGCCGAACACCGGGGAGCTGTTTTTT. Its translation: CASTASGPNTGELFF.

The chain recombines TRBV7-2 with TRBJ1-2, with D hard to call. CDR3 length: 13 amino acids. Germline-derived CDR1 and CDR2 are SGHTA and FQGNSA. Trimming pared 5 bases from V and 0 bases from J, leaving 7 bases between. CDR3 in amino acids: CASSPEANYGYTF. The DNA of the CDR3 is TGTGCCAGCAGCCCTGAAGCTAACTATGGCTACACCTTC.

This clonotype has ten or more counts. The CDR3 spells CSANTHQASAGQFF. CDR3 bases: TGCAGTGCTAACACACACCAGGCCTCTGCGGGGCAGTTCTTC. This chain links TRBV20-1 with TRBJ2-1, with D maybe TRBD2 (5 bases). Germline CDR1 is DFQATT and CDR2 is SNEGSKA (reference sequence). The CDR3 is 14 amino acids. The V gene lost 4 bases and the J gene lost 12 bases, with 22 bases spanning the gap.

This clonotype has ten or more counts. The V call is TRBV20-1, the J call TRBJ2-5, with D maybe TRBD2 (6 bases). Per the germline V gene, CDR1 is DFQATT and CDR2 is SNEGSKA (reference sequence). The CDR3 has 12 residues. Trimming removed 4 bases at V and 4 bases at J, with 10 bases between. DNA of the CDR3: TGCAGTGCTATGACTAGTTCAGAGACCCAGTACTTC. This gives the protein CSAMTSSETQYF.

The CDR3 protein is CAILRGGLAGDNEQFF. The CDR3, as DNA: TGTGCCATCTTGAGAGGTGGGCTAGCGGGAGACAATGAGCAGTTCTTC. V gene TRBV10-3 combines with J gene TRBJ2-1; 10 nucleotides agree with TRBD2. This CDR3 has 16 residues. CDR1 is ENHRY and CDR2 is SYGVKD in the germline V gene. J lost 5 bases, V lost 8 bases, and 12 bases had no gene match.

This clonotype was counted ten times or more. The V call is TRBV7-2, the J call TRBJ2-7; 9 bases align to TRBD2. CDR3 length: 15 residues. Germline lookup yields CDR1 SGHTA and CDR2 FQGNSA. V shed 0 bases and J 4 bases; nucleotides not matched to a gene: 4. Here the CDR3 reads CASSLASGSHYEQYF. In DNA form, the CDR3 reads TGTGCCAGCAGCTTAGCTAGCGGGAGTCATTACGAGCAGTACTTC.